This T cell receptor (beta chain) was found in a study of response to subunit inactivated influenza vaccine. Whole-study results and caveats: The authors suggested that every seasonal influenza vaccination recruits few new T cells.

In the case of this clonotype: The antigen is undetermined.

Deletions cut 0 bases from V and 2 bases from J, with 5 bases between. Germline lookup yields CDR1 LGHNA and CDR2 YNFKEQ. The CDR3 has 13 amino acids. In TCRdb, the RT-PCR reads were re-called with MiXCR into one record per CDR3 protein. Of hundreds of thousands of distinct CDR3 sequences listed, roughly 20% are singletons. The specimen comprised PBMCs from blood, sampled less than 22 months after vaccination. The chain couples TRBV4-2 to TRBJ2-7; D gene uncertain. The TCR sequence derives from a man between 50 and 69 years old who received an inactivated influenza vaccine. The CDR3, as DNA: TGTGCCAGCAGCCAAGACTCCCCCTACGAGCAGTACTTC. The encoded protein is CASSQDSPYEQYF.